This TCR beta chain emerged from a study of CD8 T cells in ankylosing spondylitis. Researchers built TCR beta libraries using quantitative 5'-RACE with molecular barcodes. One entry per CDR3 protein, called by TCRdb with MiXCR from the 5' RACE reads. The repertoire holds approximately 90,000 distinct CDR3 sequences, with about 8.5% as singletons. Study results and limitations: For ankylosing spondylitis blood, a TCR beta motif of several highly homologous variants appeared characteristic.

Germline V CDR1 and CDR2: DFQATT, SNEGSKA (reference sequence). The CDR3 runs to 13 residues. V lost 0 bases, J lost 7 bases, and 10 bases lay in between. The sample holds many counts of this clonotype. Antigen: not known. The receptor's source is a male donor with ankylosing spondylitis or in good health (not recorded which). The specimen was blood, either unsorted or a sorted T cell fraction (not recorded which). V and J are TRBV20-1 and TRBJ2-1; D could derive from TRBD1 or TRBD2 (6 bases each). In DNA, the CDR3 is TGCAGTGCTAGAGATCGAGGGGGGAATGAGCAGTTCTTC. Protein: CSARDRGGNEQFF.